This record covers a single T cell receptor beta chain. The antigen it recognizes is unknown. Per-base quality was not reported, and no clone a single base away is much larger than it. Receptors were amplified or captured by the immunoSEQ multiplex PCR assay. The multiplex PCR relied on a mix of 60 forward primers for TCR Vbeta segments and 13 reverse primers for TCR Jbeta segments. The CDR3 region of rearranged TCR beta genes was amplified from genomic DNA with a multiplex PCR assay. The amplified TCR beta libraries were sequenced on the Illumina HiSeq System as 87-base-pair reads. The authors' analysis ran thus. A later analysis counted about 80 million unique TCR beta chains across the approximately 700 repertoires, and some 11 million of these chains were shared by at least two donors. A nearest-neighbor algorithm error-corrected the raw reads and collapsed the reads into unique sequences, merging closely related sequences to remove PCR and sequencing errors. CDR3 sequences were aligned to IMGT reference sequences to assign V, D and J gene segments. For a sequence to be retained, a match of at least six nucleotides was required to both a V gene segment and a J gene segment. A rearrangement counted as productive if the CDR3 had no stop codons and remained in frame with V and J, and every other rearrangement counted as non-productive. Following IMGT convention, CDR3 was defined as the stretch from the second conserved V-encoded cysteine up to the conserved J-encoded phenylalanine. The earlier analysis of some 600 of the donors excluded sequences that lacked an unambiguous match to a single V gene segment. In an earlier analysis of about 590 of the donors, a V segment was called functional when productive rearrangements were above 56.7%, and segregating when the standard deviation between donors exceeded 5%. A statistical classification framework was built to diagnose cytomegalovirus status from the catalog of TCR beta chain sequences. In a later analysis, V and J genes were assigned by comparing TCR nucleotide sequences against IMGT/GENE-DB human TR gene sequences. Using the TCRdist pipeline, a later analysis assigned CDR3 sequences along with most-parsimonious VDJ recombination scenarios. A later analysis defined each TCR beta chain by its CDR3 amino acid sequence plus V-gene family, and excluded reads lacking a unique V-gene family. A later analysis removed several hundred highly shared, low-generation-probability nucleotide sequences to deal with suspected cross-contamination and a sequencing artifact. In a later analysis, a clonal expansion index for each public chain was calculated from normalized within-repertoire ranks of inferred template counts. In a later analysis, generation probabilities were computed using a VDJ recombination model fitted to out-of-frame rearrangements, and the results were checked against IGoR. Hypergeometric tests were used in a later analysis to score TCR-TCR, TCR-HLA and TCR-CMV co-occurrence, with a repertoire-size bias correction applied to the TCR pairs. False discovery rates were estimated in a later analysis by permuting HLA or CMV assignments 20 times. In a later analysis, co-occurring TCRs were grouped using DBSCAN, with TCRdist sequence similarity added in when clustering inside HLA-allele-positive subsets. Repertoires with fewer than 30,000 or more than 120,000 public chains were left out of co-occurrence clustering, as were about 5 repertoires with anomalous nucleotide sharing. TCRdb provides this immuneACCESS table in a form limited to in-frame rearrangements. Some clones are lacking; in checked studies, under half of them reflect an unresolved V gene, and why the rest are absent is not known. The V and J calls and clone size come from that table; D and trimming were worked out from the DNA. The sample table lists about 150,000 clones, more than 60% of them with a count of one. The ten biggest clones cover 10% of the sample.

The data originate from a study of cytomegalovirus exposure and HLA in healthy donors (dated by TCRdb to about 2017). The study in broad terms: An earlier analysis of a few hundred of the donors reported 276 Gb of sequence data and 95 million to 130 million unique TCR beta sequences obtained from about 179 million T cells. About 310 gigabases of sequencing data and 78 million or so unique TCR sequences were included in an early release covering around 650 HLA-typed donors. Of the roughly 430 genotyped donors, over 70% fell in the genetic ancestry cluster associated with self-reported Caucasian donors. The study aimed to test whether cataloging public T cell receptors could reveal signatures of past pathogen exposure. Using immunosequencing, the study profiled T cell repertoires from about 620 subjects and related those repertoires to cytomegalovirus serostatus. A separate validation cohort of more than 100 different subjects was used in addition to the roughly 670-subject first cohort. The study combined high-throughput TCR immunosequencing, statistical association of individual TCRs with disease status, and machine learning to predict cytomegalovirus infection status. A later analysis re-examined previously published TCR beta repertoires from more than 650 donors and added high-resolution HLA genotyping to investigate patterns of TCR occurrence. In the later analysis, no new phenotypic data were used to find candidate immune exposures; instead, reliance was placed on TCR beta sequences and their occurrence across donors. To decide whether each TCR beta V gene segment behaved as functional or pseudogenic, an earlier analysis of several hundred of the donors relied on high-throughput TCR beta sequencing. Donor age, sex, ethnicity and CMV serostatus were compiled together with the repertoire data. In a later genetic analysis, genome-wide SNP genotypes for about 55% of the roughly 700 donors were used, and that subset was treated as a discovery cohort. All discovery cohort repertoires had been generated on a single sequencing platform. Both class I and class II loci were covered by HLA typing, at four-digit resolution. The number of typed donors differed by locus: about 620-630 for A, B, C, DRB1 and DQB1; approximately 540 for DQA1; roughly 600 for DPA1; and roughly 470 for DPB1. Five DR-DQ haplotypes were treated as single units for association and clustering because of strong linkage in the cohort. Among around 400 genotyped donors of the cohort, an average of around 250,000 unique TCR beta nucleotide sequences was sequenced per donor, of which about 19% were non-productive. Results the study describes overall, beyond this receptor: When HLA alleles, especially DR and DQ, strongly co-occurred, TCR associations were difficult to assign to individual alleles. A further reported finding was that TCR beta sequences accurately predicted the HLA-A and HLA-B alleles for most subjects in the first cohort. A cluster of highly shared sequence variants was judged likely to represent a technical artifact of the sequencing pipeline. Most CMV-associated TCR beta chains appeared to be HLA-restricted in a later analysis, and the HLA associations seemed to be driven largely by CMV exposure. Most TCR sequences were seen in very few donors, while some public TCRs were found in many individuals. Because HLA typing was missing for some donors at each locus, association tests included only the typed subset. For the cohort, immune exposure information was limited to CMV serostatus. A later genetic analysis associated a missense DCLRE1C variant with V-gene and J-gene trimming of TCR beta chains, and an independent cohort replicated the association. The authors suggested that the approach could potentially be extended to other disease states and immunological phenotypes. In vitro tests confirmed that a few of the cytomegalovirus-associated TCR beta chains recognize cytomegalovirus antigens. In a later analysis, HLA-associated TCR beta chains showed more clonal expansion and lower generation probabilities than non-associated chains that were equally common. Because counts were too low, seventeen rarely observed V segments, including chromosome 9 orphons, were left out of the earlier analysis of 500 to 750 of the donors. In an earlier analysis of some 500 of the donors, most TCR beta V segments appeared in productive rearrangements about 87% or about 30% of the time, broadly matching IMGT annotations. A later analysis found that TCR association rates varied across HLA loci, with DRB1 alleles showing the most associated TCRs and HLA-C alleles the fewest. Correlated functional status among segregating V segments might be attributable to linkage disequilibrium, but an unknown experimental factor could not be ruled out. The study gave a list of more than 150 TCR beta chains associated with cytomegalovirus. In this cohort, only TCR beta chains were sequenced, and detectable features were limited by the absence of alpha or paired-chain data. Some IMGT-functional V segments, including TRBV6-2 and TRBV6-3, could not be told apart with the 87-base-pair reads, so those segments were excluded. The classifier was reported to diagnose cytomegalovirus status with high specificity and sensitivity in both the original cohort and the validation cohort. In a later analysis, some 17,000 TCR beta sequences were associated with specific HLA alleles at a false discovery rate of 0.05. According to a later genetic analysis, donors in an Asian-associated ancestry cluster had fewer N-insertions in productive TCRs than the roughly 700-donor mean. In a later analysis, several top co-occurrence clusters were reported to appear linked to parvovirus B19, influenza, CMV and Epstein-Barr virus. Sequencing depth was assumed to be roughly uniform across donors in the presence/absence analyses, though that assumption may not hold.

The cohort comprised approximately 700 healthy bone marrow donors. Cohort members were all nominally healthy when sampled, although unrecorded immune exposures were likely present. The donor was CMV seropositive and was included in the group of 300 or so seropositive cohort members. A peripheral blood sample was collected from each donor, and TCR beta sequencing was performed on peripheral blood mononuclear cells. The Qiagen DNeasy Blood Extraction Kit was used to extract genomic DNA from the blood cell samples. CDR1 SNHLY and CDR2 FYNNEI were looked up in the germline V gene. The CDR3 has 19 amino acids, counting the end cysteine and phenylalanine. CDR3 DNA is the only sequence kept; it has 57 bases, read in frame from the first base. V ends up 6 bases short and J 2 bases short, with an unmatched junction base count of 14.

The sequence links TRBV2 to TRBJ2-5; TRBD2 agrees with 14 junctional bases. The origin of this receptor is a young man in good health and CMV-seropositive. The sequenced sample consisted of PBMCs. The nucleotide sequence is given as TGTGCCAGCAGCCCAGGGGGACTAGCGGGAGAGGAGTTGCAAGAGACCCAGTACTTC. The resulting protein is CASSPGGLAGEELQETQYF.